The 8 T cell receptor beta chains presented below share a single source sample, sequenced in a study of T cell responses to AZD1222 COVID-19 vaccine. Method: immunoSEQ multiplex PCR; TCRdb's copy keeps in-frame clones and lacks some. This table has 180,000 or so clones, approximately 90% appearing once. This specimen consisted of peripheral blood, obtained 28 days after the second AZD1222 dose. All receptors derive from an adult who received the AZD1222 COVID-19 vaccine.

The V gene is TRBV15, the J gene TRBJ1-4; D uncertain. Germline assignment: CDR1 LNHNV and CDR2 YYDKDF (reference sequence). The CDR3 is made up of 16 amino acids. Trimming left V 1 base short and J 9 bases short, with 18 bases between. The CDR3 coding sequence is TGTGCCACCAGCAGAGTTGAGGGTGGAGTGGGGAAAAAACTGTTTTTT. Protein: CATSRVEGGVGKKLFF.

The chain has TRBV7-9 and TRBJ1-1; weak D call: TRBD1 (6 bases). The CDR3 is 17 residues long. CDR1 and CDR2 (germline): SEHNR, FQNEAQ (reference sequence). Trimming left V 4 bases short and J 6 bases short, with 24 bases between. The CDR3 loop reads CASSYTKGGLGLAEAFF. CDR3 in DNA: TGTGCCAGCAGCTATACCAAGGGGGGTTTAGGGCTAGCTGAAGCTTTCTTT.

The chain uses TRBV6-4 and TRBJ1-2; 9 bases are a match to TRBD1. The CDR3 is made up of 18 amino acids. From germline, CDR1 is MRHNA and CDR2 SNTAGT. V trimming: 1 base; J trimming: 7 bases; junction bases outside the gene matches: 16. CDR3: CASSDFAATTGGLSGYTF. The CDR3 nucleotides read TGTGCCAGCAGTGACTTCGCCGCGACGACAGGGGGGTTGAGTGGCTACACCTTC.

J is TRBJ1-6 and V is TRBV5-1; D gene ambiguous. Looked up from germline, CDR1 is SGHRS and CDR2 is YFSETQ. The V gene lost 3 bases and the J gene lost 10 bases, with 11 bases spanning the gap. The CDR3 contains 13 residues. CDR3 nucleotide sequence: TGCGCCAGCAGCTCAGAGAGTGAGTCACCCCTCCACTTT. This encodes CASSSESESPLHF. The full variable domain, with the rest looked up from reference TRBV5-1 and TRBJ1-6, is KAGVTQTPRYLIKTRGQQVTLSCSPISGHRSVSWYQQTPGQGLQFLFEYFSETQRNKGNFPGRFSGRQFSNSRSEMNVSTLELGDSALYLCASSSESESPLHFGNGTRLTVT.

This clone occurred once. This sequence joins TRBV5-4 and TRBJ2-7, with TRBD1 matching over 7 bases. The V gene end was trimmed by 4 bases and the J gene end by 5 bases; junction bases not matched to a gene: 9. The CDR3 runs 14 residues. CDR1 SGHNT and CDR2 YYREEE come from the germline V gene (reference sequence). In DNA form, the CDR3 reads TGTGCCAGCAGCCTGTGGACAGGCCCTGACGAGCAGTACTTC. Translation: CASSLWTGPDEQYF.

For the CDR3, the DNA is TGTGCCAGCAGCTTAGCAGGGAACACTGAAGCTTTCTTT. Encoded protein: CASSLAGNTEAFF. The chain combines TRBV7-9 with TRBJ1-1, with D uncertain. Trimming took off 0 bases at V and 1 base at J, with 3 bases between the two ends. CDR1 and CDR2 from the germline V gene are SEHNR and FQNEAQ (reference sequence). This CDR3 has 13 amino acids.

V and J are TRBV5-1 and TRBJ1-1, with D hard to call. CDR1 SGHRS and CDR2 YFSETQ come from the germline V gene. Trimming cost V 1 base and J 5 bases, with 6 bases left between them. The CDR3 is 12 residues long. CDR3 sequence: CASSLTGTEAFF. The CDR3 DNA reads TGCGCCAGCAGCTTGACGGGGACTGAAGCTTTCTTT.

The chain employs TRBV11-3 and TRBJ2-2; D not certain. The V gene's germline CDR1 is SGHNT and CDR2 YENEEA. The CDR3 is 14 amino acids. The V and J ends lost 4 bases and 4 bases respectively, with 10 bases between them. CDR3 sequence reads: CASSSRALTGELFF. The CDR3 coding sequence is TGTGCCAGCAGCTCCCGGGCGCTCACCGGGGAGCTGTTTTTT.